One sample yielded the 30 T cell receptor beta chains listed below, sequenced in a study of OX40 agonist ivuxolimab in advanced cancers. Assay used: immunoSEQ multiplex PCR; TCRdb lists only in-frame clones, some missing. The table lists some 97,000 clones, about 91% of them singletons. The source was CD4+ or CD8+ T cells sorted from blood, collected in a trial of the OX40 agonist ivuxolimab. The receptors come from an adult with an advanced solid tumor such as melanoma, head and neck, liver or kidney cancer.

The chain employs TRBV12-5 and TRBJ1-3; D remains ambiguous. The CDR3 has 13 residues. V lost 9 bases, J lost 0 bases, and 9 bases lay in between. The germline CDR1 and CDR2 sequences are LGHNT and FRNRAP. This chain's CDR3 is CASRQSSGNTIYF. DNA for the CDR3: TGTGCTAGCCGTCAGAGCTCTGGAAACACCATATATTTT.

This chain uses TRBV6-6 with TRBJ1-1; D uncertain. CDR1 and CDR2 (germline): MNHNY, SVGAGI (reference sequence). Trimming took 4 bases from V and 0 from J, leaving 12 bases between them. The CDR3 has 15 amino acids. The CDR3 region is CASSSRARLNTEAFF. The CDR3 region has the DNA TGTGCCAGCAGTTCCCGGGCGAGGCTGAACACTGAAGCTTTCTTT.

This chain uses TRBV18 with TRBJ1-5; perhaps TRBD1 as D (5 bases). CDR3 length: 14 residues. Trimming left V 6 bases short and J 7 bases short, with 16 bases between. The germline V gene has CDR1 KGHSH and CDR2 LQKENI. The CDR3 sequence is CASSPSLGRQPQHF. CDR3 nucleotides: TGTGCCAGCTCGCCCTCGTTGGGACGGCAGCCCCAGCATTTT.

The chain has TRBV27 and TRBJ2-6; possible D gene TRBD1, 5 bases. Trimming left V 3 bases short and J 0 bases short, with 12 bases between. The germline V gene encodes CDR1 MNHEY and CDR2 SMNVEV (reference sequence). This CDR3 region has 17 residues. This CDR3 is CASSFRSGHSGANVLTF. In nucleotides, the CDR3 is TGTGCCAGCAGTTTCAGGTCAGGGCACTCTGGGGCCAACGTCCTGACTTTC. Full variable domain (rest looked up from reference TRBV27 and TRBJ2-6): EAQVTQNPRYLITVTGKKLTVTCSQNMNHEYMSWYRQDPGLGLRQIYYSMNVEVTDKGDVPEGYKVSRKEKRNFPLILESPSPNQTSLYFCASSFRSGHSGANVLTFGAGSRLTVL.

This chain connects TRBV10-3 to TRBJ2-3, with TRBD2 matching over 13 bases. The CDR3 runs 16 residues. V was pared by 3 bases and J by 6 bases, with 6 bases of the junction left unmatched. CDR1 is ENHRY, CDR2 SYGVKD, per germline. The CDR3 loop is CAISEGLAGVGDTQYF. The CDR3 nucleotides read TGTGCCATCAGTGAAGGACTAGCGGGAGTTGGTGATACGCAGTATTTT.

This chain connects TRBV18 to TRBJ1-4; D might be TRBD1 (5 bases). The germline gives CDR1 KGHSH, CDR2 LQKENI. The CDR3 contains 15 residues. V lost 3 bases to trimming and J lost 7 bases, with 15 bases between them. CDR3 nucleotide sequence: TGTGCCAGCTCACCGGGACCCGGAGAGGGTGAAAAACTGTTTTTT. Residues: CASSPGPGEGEKLFF.

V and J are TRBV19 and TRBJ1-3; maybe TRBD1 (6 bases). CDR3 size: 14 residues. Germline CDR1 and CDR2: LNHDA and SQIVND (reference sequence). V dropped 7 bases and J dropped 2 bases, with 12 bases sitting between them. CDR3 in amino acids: CASISQGTGNTIYF. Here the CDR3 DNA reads TGTGCCAGTATCTCTCAGGGGACTGGAAACACCATATATTTT.

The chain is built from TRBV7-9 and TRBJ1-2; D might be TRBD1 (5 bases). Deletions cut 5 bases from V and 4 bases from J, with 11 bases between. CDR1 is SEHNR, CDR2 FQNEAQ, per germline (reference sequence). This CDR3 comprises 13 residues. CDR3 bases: TGTGCCAGCAGCCCCCGGGACTTCTATGGCTACACCTTC. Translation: CASSPRDFYGYTF.

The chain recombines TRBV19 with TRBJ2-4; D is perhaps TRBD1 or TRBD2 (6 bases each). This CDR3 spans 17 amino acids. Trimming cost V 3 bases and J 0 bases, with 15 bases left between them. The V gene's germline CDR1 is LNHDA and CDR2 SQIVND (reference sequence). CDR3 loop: CASSIPEGGLAKNIQYF. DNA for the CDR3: TGTGCCAGTAGTATCCCCGAGGGGGGATTAGCCAAAAACATTCAGTACTTC.

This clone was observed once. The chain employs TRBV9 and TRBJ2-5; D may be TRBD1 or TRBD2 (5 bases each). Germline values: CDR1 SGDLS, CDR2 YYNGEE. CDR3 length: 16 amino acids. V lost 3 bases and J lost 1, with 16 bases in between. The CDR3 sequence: CASSAAGSRGQETQYF. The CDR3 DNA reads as TGTGCCAGCAGCGCTGCAGGGAGTCGGGGCCAAGAGACCCAGTACTTC. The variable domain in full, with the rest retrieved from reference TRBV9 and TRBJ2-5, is DSGVTQTPKHLITATGQRVTLRCSPRSGDLSVYWYQQSLDQGLQFLIQYYNGEERAKGNILERFSAQQFPDLHSELNLSSLELGDSALYFCASSAAGSRGQETQYFGPGTRLLVL.

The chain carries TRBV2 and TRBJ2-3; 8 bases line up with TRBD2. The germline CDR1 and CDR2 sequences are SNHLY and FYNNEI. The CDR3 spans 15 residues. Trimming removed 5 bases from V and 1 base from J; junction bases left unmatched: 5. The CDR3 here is CASSLSGSGTDTQYF. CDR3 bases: TGTGCCAGCAGTCTGAGCGGGAGCGGCACAGATACGCAGTATTTT.

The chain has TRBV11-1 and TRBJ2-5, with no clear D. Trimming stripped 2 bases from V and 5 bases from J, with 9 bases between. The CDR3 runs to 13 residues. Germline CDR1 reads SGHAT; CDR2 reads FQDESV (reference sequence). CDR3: CASSLSRLETQYF. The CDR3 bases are TGTGCCAGCAGCTTAAGCCGATTGGAGACCCAGTACTTC. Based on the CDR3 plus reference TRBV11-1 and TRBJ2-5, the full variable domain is EAEVAQSPRYKITEKSQAVAFWCDPISGHATLYWYRQILGQGPELLVQFQDESVVDDSQLPKDRFSAERLKGVDSTLKIQPAELGDSAMYLCASSLSRLETQYFGPGTRLLVL.

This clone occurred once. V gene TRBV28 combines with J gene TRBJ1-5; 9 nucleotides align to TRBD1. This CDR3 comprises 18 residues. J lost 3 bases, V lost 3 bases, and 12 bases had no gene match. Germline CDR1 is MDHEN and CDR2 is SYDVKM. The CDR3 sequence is CASSFPLFGTGYNQPQHF. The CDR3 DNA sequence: TGTGCCAGCAGTTTCCCTTTGTTTGGGACAGGGTACAATCAGCCCCAGCATTTT. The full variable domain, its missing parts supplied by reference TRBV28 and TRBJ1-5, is DVKVTQSSRYLVKRTGEKVFLECVQDMDHENMFWYRQDPGLGLRLIYFSYDVKMKEKGDIPEGYSVSREKKERFSLILESASTNQTSMYLCASSFPLFGTGYNQPQHFGDGTRLSIL.

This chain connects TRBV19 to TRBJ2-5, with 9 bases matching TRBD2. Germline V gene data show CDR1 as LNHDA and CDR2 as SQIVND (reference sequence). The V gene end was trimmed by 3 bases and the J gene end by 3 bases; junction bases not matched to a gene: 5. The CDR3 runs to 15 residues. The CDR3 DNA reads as TGTGCCAGTAGTATGGTGGCTAGCGGGGAAGAGACCCAGTACTTC. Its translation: CASSMVASGEETQYF.

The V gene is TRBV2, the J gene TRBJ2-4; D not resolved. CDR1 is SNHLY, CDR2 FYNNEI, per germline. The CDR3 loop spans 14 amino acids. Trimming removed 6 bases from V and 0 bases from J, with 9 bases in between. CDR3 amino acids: CASRTALAKNIQYF. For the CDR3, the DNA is TGTGCCAGCAGGACGGCTTTAGCCAAAAACATTCAGTACTTC.

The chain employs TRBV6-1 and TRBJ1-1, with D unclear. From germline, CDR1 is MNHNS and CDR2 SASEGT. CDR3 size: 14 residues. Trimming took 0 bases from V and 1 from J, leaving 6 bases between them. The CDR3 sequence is CASSEATTNTEAFF. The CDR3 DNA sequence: TGTGCCAGCAGTGAAGCCACCACGAACACTGAAGCTTTCTTT.

CDR3 protein: CASRTGSNQPQHF. The CDR3 nucleotides are TGTGCCAGCAGGACCGGTAGCAATCAGCCCCAGCATTTT. The chain couples TRBV28 to TRBJ1-5; D remains unclear. Germline assignment: CDR1 MDHEN and CDR2 SYDVKM. Trimming removed 6 bases from V and 0 bases from J, with 6 bases in between. CDR3 length: 13 amino acids.

CDR3 loop: CASSASGRNYEQYF. CDR3 nucleotide sequence: TGTGCCAGCAGCGCTAGCGGGAGGAATTACGAGCAGTACTTC. This sequence joins TRBV9 and TRBJ2-7; 11 positions match TRBD2. The V gene end was trimmed by 3 bases and the J gene end by 4 bases; junction bases not matched to a gene: 3. The CDR3 totals 14 residues. From germline, CDR1 is SGDLS and CDR2 YYNGEE.

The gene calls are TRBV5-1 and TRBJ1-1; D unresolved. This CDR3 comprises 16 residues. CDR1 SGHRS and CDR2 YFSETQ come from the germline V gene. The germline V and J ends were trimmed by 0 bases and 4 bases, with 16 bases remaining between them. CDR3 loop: CASSLGGERWSTEAFF. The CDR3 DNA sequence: TGCGCCAGCAGCTTGGGGGGTGAGAGGTGGAGCACTGAAGCTTTCTTT.

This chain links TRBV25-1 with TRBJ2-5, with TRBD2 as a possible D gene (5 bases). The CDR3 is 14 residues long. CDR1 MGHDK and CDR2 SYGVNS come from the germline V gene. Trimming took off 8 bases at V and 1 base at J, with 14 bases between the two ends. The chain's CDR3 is CASGSTGFQETQYF. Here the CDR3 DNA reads TGTGCCAGCGGAAGCACGGGGTTCCAAGAGACCCAGTACTTC.

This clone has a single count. The CDR3 loop is CASSYQLASGAGEQFF. DNA for the CDR3: TGTGCCAGCAGTTACCAATTGGCTAGCGGGGCGGGTGAGCAGTTCTTC. This chain uses TRBV6-5 with TRBJ2-1; 9 bases line up with TRBD2. This CDR3 comprises 16 residues. CDR1 is MNHEY and CDR2 is SVGAGI in the germline V gene. The V segment lost 2 bases and the J segment 9 bases; nucleotides outside the gene matches: 11.

The CDR3 spells CASSTTSGSYNEQFF. The CDR3 DNA reads TGTGCCAGCAGCACCACTAGCGGGAGCTACAATGAGCAGTTCTTC. The chain couples TRBV7-2 to TRBJ2-1; 11 bases are shared with TRBD2. Germline CDR1 and CDR2: SGHTA and FQGNSA. The junction had 3 bases not matched to a gene; V was cut back by 5 bases and J by 3 bases. This CDR3 spans 15 amino acids. Combining the CDR3 with reference TRBV7-2 and TRBJ2-1 gives the whole variable domain GAGVSQSPSNKVTEKGKDVELRCDPISGHTALYWYRQSLGQGLEFLIYFQGNSAPDKSGLPSDRFSAERTGGSVSTLTIQRTQQEDSAVYLCASSTTSGSYNEQFFGPGTRLTVL.

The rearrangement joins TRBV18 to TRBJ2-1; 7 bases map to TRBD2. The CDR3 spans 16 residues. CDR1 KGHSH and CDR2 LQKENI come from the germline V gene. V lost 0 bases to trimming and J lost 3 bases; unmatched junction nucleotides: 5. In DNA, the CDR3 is TGTGCCAGCTCACCACCCTTACTAGCGAACTACAATGAGCAGTTCTTC. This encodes CASSPPLLANYNEQFF.

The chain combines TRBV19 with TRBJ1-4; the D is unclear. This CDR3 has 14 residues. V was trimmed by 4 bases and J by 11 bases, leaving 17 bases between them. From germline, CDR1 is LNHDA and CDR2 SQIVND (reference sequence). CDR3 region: CASSTRGSLWKLFF. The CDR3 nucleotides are TGTGCCAGTAGTACCCGAGGCAGCCTGTGGAAACTGTTTTTT.

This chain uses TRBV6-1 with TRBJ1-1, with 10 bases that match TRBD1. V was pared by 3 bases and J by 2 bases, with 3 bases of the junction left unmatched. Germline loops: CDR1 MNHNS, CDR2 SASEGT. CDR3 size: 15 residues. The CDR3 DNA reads TGTGCCAGCAGTGACCGGACAGGGGGAAACACTGAAGCTTTCTTT. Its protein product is CASSDRTGGNTEAFF.

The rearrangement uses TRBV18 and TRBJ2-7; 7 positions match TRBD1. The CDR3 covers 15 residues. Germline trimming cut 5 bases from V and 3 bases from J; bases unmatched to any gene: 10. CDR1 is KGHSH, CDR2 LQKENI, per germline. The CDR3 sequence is CASSAGTAGNYEQYF. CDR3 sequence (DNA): TGTGCCAGCTCAGCCGGGACAGCCGGGAACTACGAGCAGTACTTC. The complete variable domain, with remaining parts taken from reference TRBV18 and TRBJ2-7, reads NAGVMQNPRHLVRRRGQEARLRCSPMKGHSHVYWYRQLPEEGLKFMVYLQKENIIDESGMPKERFSAEFPKEGPSILRIQQVVRGDSAAYFCASSAGTAGNYEQYFGPGTRLTVT.

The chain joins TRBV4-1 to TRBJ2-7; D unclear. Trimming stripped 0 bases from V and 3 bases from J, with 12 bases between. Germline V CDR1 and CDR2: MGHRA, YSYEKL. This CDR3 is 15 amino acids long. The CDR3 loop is CASSQDHPGLYEQYF. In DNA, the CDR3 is TGCGCCAGCAGCCAAGATCATCCGGGTCTCTACGAGCAGTACTTC.

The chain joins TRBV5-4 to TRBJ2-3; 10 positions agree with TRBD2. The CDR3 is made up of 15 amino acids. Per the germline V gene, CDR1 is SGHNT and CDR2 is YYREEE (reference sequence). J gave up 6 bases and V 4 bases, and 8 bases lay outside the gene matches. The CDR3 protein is CASSPLAGGRDTQYF. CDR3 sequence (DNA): TGTGCCAGCAGCCCCTTAGCGGGAGGACGTGATACGCAGTATTTT.

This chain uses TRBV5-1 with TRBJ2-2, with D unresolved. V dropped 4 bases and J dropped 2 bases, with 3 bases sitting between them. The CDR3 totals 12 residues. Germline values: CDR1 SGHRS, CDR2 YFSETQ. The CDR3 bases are TGCGCCAGCAGCACAAACACCGGGGAGCTGTTTTTT. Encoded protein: CASSTNTGELFF.

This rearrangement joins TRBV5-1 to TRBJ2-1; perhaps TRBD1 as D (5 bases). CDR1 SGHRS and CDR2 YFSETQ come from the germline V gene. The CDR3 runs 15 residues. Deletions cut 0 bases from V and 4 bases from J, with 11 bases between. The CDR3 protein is CASSLDGPGYNEQFF. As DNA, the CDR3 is TGCGCCAGCAGCTTGGATGGCCCAGGGTACAATGAGCAGTTCTTC.